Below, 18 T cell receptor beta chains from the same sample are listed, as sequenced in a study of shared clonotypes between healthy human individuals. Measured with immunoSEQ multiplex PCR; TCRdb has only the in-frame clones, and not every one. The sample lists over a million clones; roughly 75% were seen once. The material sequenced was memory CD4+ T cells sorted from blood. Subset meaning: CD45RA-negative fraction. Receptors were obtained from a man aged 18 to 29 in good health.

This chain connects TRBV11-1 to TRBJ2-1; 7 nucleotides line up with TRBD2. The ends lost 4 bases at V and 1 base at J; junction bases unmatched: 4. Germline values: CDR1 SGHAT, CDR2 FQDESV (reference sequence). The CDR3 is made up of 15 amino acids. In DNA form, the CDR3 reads TGTGCCAGCAGCTCCCGGGGGGAATCCTACAATGAGCAGTTCTTC. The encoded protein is CASSSRGESYNEQFF.

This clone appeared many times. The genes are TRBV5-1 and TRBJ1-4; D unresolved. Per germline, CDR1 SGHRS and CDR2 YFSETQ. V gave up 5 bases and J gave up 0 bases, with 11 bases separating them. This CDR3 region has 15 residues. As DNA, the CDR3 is TGCGCCAGCAGATTTACACCCGCAACTAATGAAAAACTGTTTTTT. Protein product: CASRFTPATNEKLFF.

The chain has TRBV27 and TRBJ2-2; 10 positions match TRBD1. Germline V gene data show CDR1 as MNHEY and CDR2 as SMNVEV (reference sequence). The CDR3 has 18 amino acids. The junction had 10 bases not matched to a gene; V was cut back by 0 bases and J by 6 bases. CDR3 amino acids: CASSLSLWTGGLAGELFF. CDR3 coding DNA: TGTGCCAGCAGTTTATCCTTGTGGACAGGGGGTCTCGCCGGGGAGCTGTTTTTT.

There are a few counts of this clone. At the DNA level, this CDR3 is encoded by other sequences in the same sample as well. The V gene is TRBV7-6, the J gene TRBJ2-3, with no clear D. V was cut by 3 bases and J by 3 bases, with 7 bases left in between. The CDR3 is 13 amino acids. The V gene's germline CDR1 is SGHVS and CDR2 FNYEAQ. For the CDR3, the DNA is TGTGCCAGCAGCTTTTCGGGTACAGATACGCAGTATTTT. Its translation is CASSFSGTDTQYF.

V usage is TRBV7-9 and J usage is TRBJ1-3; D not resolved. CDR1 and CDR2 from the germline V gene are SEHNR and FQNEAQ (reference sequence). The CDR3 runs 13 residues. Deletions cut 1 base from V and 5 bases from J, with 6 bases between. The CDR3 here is CASSLEHRNTIYF. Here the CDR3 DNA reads TGTGCCAGCAGCTTAGAACATCGAAACACCATATATTTT.

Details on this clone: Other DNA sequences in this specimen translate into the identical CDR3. As DNA, the CDR3 is TGCGCCAGCAGCTTGGCCGAGGGATATGGCTACACCTTC. It translates to CASSLAEGYGYTF. The chain has TRBV5-1 and TRBJ1-2; no definite D call. Trimming removed 0 bases from V and 5 bases from J, with 8 bases in between. This CDR3 comprises 13 residues. Germline V lookup: CDR1 SGHRS, CDR2 YFSETQ.

The DNA for the CDR3 is TGCGCCAGCAGCTGGGAGGAACGCACAGATACGCAGTATTTT. Its protein product is CASSWEERTDTQYF. This rearrangement joins TRBV5-1 to TRBJ2-3; perhaps TRBD2 as D (6 bases). There are 14 residues in the CDR3. V was clipped by 3 bases and J by 1 base, with 9 bases between them. Germline CDR1 reads SGHRS; CDR2 reads YFSETQ.

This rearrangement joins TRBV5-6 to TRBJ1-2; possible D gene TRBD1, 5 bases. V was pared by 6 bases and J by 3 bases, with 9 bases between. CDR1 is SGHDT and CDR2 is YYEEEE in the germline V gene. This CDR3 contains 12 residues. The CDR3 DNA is TGTGCCAGCACCCGGGGGGACTATGGCTACACCTTC. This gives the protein CASTRGDYGYTF.

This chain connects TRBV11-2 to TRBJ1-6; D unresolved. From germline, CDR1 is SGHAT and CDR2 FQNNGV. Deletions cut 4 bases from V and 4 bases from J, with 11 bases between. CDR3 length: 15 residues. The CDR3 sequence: CASSSSDLYNSPLHF. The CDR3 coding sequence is TGTGCCAGCAGCTCTTCGGACTTATATAATTCACCCCTCCACTTT.

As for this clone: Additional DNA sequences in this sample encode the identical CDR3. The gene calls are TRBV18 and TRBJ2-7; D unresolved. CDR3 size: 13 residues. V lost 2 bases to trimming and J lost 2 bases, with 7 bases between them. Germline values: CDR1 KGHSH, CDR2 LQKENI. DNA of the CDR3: TGTGCCAGCTCACCAACTGGTGCCTACGAGCAGTACTTC. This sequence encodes CASSPTGAYEQYF.

Here the CDR3 reads CASSHRSKRISNIQYF. The CDR3, as DNA: TGTGCCAGCAGTCATAGATCAAAGCGGATATCAAACATTCAGTACTTC. The V gene is TRBV7-6, the J gene TRBJ2-4; maybe TRBD2 (5 bases). CDR1 is SGHVS, CDR2 FNYEAQ, per germline. This CDR3 contains 16 residues. The V and J ends lost 6 bases and 6 bases respectively, with 21 bases between them.

As DNA, the CDR3 is TGTGCCAGCAGTGAGGTGGGACTAATGGCCCCAGATACGCAGTATTTT. This sequence encodes CASSEVGLMAPDTQYF. The J gene is TRBJ2-3, the V gene TRBV2; TRBD2 matches at 7 bases. In germline, CDR1 is SNHLY, CDR2 FYNNEI. Trimming cost V 3 bases and J 4 bases; bases outside gene matches: 10. The CDR3 contains 16 residues.

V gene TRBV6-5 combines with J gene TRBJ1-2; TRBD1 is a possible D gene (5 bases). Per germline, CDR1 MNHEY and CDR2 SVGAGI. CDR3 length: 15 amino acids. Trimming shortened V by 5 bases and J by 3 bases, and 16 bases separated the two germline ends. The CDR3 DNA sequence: TGTGCCAGCAGTAACACTCCGGGACCTCACTATGGCTACACCTTC. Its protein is CASSNTPGPHYGYTF.

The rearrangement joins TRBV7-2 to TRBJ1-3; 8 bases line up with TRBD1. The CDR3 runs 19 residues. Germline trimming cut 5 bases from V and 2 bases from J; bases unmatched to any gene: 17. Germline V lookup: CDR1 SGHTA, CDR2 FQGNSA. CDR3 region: CASSGPTGATLTAGNTIYF. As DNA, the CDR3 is TGTGCCAGCAGCGGCCCGACAGGGGCCACCTTAACAGCTGGAAACACCATATATTTT.

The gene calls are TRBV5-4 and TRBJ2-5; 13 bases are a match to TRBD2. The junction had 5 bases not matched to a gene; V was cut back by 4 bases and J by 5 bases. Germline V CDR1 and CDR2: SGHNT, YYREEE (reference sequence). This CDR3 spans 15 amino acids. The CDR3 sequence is CASSMTSGRPETQYF. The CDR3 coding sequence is TGTGCCAGCAGCATGACTAGCGGGAGGCCCGAGACCCAGTACTTC.

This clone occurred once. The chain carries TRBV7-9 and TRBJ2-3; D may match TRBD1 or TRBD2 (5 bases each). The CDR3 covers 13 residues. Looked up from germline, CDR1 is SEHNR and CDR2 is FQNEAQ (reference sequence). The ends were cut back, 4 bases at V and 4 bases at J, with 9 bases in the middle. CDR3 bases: TGTGCCAGCAGCTACGGGGCGTCAGATACGCAGTATTTT. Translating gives CASSYGASDTQYF.

The CDR3 coding sequence is TGTGCCAGCAGCCCCTCTAGTGGCACCGGGGAGCTGTTTTTT. Protein product: CASSPSSGTGELFF. This sequence joins TRBV7-2 and TRBJ2-2; unclear D gene. The germline gives CDR1 SGHTA, CDR2 FQGNSA. V dropped 5 bases and J dropped 4 bases, with 11 bases sitting between them. This CDR3 has 14 amino acids.

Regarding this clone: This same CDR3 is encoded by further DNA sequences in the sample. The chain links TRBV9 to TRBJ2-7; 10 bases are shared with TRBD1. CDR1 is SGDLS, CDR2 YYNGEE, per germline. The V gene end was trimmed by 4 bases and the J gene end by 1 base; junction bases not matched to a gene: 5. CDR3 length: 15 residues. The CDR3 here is CASSTGQGGSYEQYF. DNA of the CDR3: TGTGCCAGCAGCACCGGACAGGGGGGATCCTACGAGCAGTACTTC.